This record covers a single T cell receptor beta chain. This clone is a singleton in its sample. Its binding antigen is unknown. Base-call qualities are not available, and no considerably larger clone is one nucleotide away. Germline trimming amounts to 5 bases on V and 2 bases on J, with 13 as the count of junction bases outside the gene matches. CDR1 and CDR2 (LNHDA, SQIVND) derive from the germline V gene (reference sequence). The CDR3 has 18 amino acids, counting the end cysteine and phenylalanine. The read is trimmed to its CDR3 DNA, 54 bases read in frame from base 1. No immunosuppressive medication had been given to the ulcerative colitis patients before the diagnostic colonoscopy. A blood sample was drawn at the time of the colonoscopy. The Wizard kit (Promega) was used to extract genomic DNA from blood and intestinal samples. This entry comes from a study of pediatric ulcerative colitis (dated by TCRdb to the late 2010s). For the study in its entirety: Among the ulcerative colitis patients, about seven had pancolitis and two had left-sided colitis, and histology in every patient was consistent with ulcerative colitis. From roughly 10 newly diagnosed, treatment-naive pediatric ulcerative colitis patients and four non-IBD control children, paired blood and rectal samples were collected. The Pediatric Ulcerative Colitis Activity Index classified a couple of patients as having mild disease, four as having moderate disease and three as having acute severe colitis.

General findings and caveats noted by the study authors: Significantly higher autologous blood-rectal clonal overlap was found in ulcerative colitis patients than in controls, which suggested increased T cell trafficking to inflamed tissue. Because repertoires came from total lymphocyte DNA, patterns in rare subsets such as regulatory T cells may not be reflected. With only a few individuals, the healthy control group was small. Features of the rectal repertoire distinguished controls, mild-moderate colitis patients and acute severe colitis patients, and in acute severe colitis, rectal diversity was reduced because of clonal expansions. For technical reasons, the blood samples of a couple of patients yielded substantially fewer templates, so those samples were excluded from the blood-rectal overlap analysis. A couple of rectal CDR3 clonotypes were found in every ulcerative colitis patient but in no control.

Through the immunoSEQ TRB Survey service, multiplex V and J primers were used to amplify rearranged CDR3 beta regions from genomic DNA. To keep sequencing depth the same across samples, survey-level depth of up to 500,000 reads per sample was applied. Libraries were purified and pooled, and sequencing was performed on Illumina technology. In the original analysis: immunoSEQ online tools were used for productive clonality, sample overlap, pairwise scatters, CDR3 beta length, V/D/J gene usage and productiveness. Calculated diversity was the number of unique rearrangements divided by total templates times 100; Shannon and Simpson indices were also computed. Principal component analysis used the R prcomp function and ggbiplot package on Z-score normalized data. Morisita's index was used to quantify blood-rectal clonal overlap within each subject. TCRdb limited this immuneACCESS table to in-frame rearrangements with V and J called. A share of clones is missing; checked studies link under half to unresolved V genes, and the rest is unexplained. The D gene and trimming were derived from the DNA, and the V and J assignments and clone size from that table. The sample data list around 64,000 clones, and about 90% of these were observed just once. 3% to 4.5% of the sample is taken by the ten largest.

The sequenced material came from blood. This clonotype was sampled from a boy aged 5-17 years with severe ulcerative colitis. The chain couples TRBV19 to TRBJ2-3, with 10 bases in between that match TRBD2. Here the CDR3 is given as CASSPDTTGTSVTDTQYF. The nucleotide sequence is given as TGTGCCAGTAGTCCGGATACTACCGGGACTAGCGTCACAGATACGCAGTATTTT.